The clone carrying this T cell receptor (beta chain) appeared a few times. The antigen remains undetermined. Gene names are the mouse ones. The CDR3 end lies 1 residue beyond the end of the read and is filled in from the germline J gene. This specimen comes from a study of tissue T cells after allogeneic stem cell transplantation. Trimming removed 4 bases from V and 2 bases from J; junction bases left unmatched: 1. The CDR3 is made up of 14 amino acids. From germline, CDR1 is KGHPV and CDR2 FQNQEV (reference sequence). Profiling relied on immunoSEQ multiplex PCR, and the TCRdb table lists in-frame clones only, not all of them. The top ten clones hold roughly 34% of a sample with around 2,300 clones, approximately 47% of them seen once. Study outcomes and limitations: Tissue-detected TCR repertoire was only partly captured by blood and spleen T cells. Anatomically similar tissues had similar TCR repertoires within each patient.

The sample's time point: mouse harvest day 14 after allogeneic transplant. Tail vein injection delivered 10^7 T-cell-depleted bone marrow cells and 10^6 splenic CD5+ T cells. Tissues came from B6→BALB/c major-mismatch GVHD mice at day 7 or 14. This receptor was identified in a female BALB/c mouse given C57BL/6 T cells with graft-versus-host disease after an allogeneic hematopoietic cell transplant. Sequences were obtained from lymph node tissue. The V and J genes are TRBV26 and TRBJ1-4; 7 bases are shared with TRBD1. CDR3 residues: CASSPGQSNERLFF. The covered CDR3 bases are TGTGCCAGCAGTCCGGGACAGTCCAACGAAAGATTATTT.